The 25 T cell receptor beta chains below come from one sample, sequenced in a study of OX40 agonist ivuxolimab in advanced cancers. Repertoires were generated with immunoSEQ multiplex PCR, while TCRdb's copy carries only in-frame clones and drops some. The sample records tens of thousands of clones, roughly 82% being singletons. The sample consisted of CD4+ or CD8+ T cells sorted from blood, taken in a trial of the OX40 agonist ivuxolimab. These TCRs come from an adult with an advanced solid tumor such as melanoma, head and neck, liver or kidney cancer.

The CDR3 here is CASNLQAGRTEAFF. The CDR3, as DNA: TGTGCCAGCAATCTCCAGGCGGGAAGGACTGAAGCTTTCTTT. The rearrangement links TRBV28 to TRBJ1-1; unclear D gene. Germline lookup yields CDR1 MDHEN and CDR2 SYDVKM. Trimming left V 7 bases short and J 5 bases short, with 17 bases between. This CDR3 has 14 amino acids.

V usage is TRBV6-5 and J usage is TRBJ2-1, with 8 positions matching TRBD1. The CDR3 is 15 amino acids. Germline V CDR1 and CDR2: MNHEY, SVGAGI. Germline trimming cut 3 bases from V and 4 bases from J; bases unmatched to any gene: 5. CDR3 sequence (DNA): TGTGCCAGCAGTTATTCAGGGGGCCTATACAATGAGCAGTTCTTC. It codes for CASSYSGGLYNEQFF.

This CDR3 is CASSRLSRGDPSGANVLTF. In DNA, the CDR3 is TGTGCCAGCAGTCGTCTCTCGCGGGGCGACCCCTCTGGGGCCAACGTCCTGACTTTC. This rearrangement joins TRBV28 to TRBJ2-6; tentatively, D is TRBD2 (6 bases). The length of the CDR3 is 19 residues. V was cut by 5 bases and J by 0 bases, with 20 bases left in between. Germline values: CDR1 MDHEN, CDR2 SYDVKM.

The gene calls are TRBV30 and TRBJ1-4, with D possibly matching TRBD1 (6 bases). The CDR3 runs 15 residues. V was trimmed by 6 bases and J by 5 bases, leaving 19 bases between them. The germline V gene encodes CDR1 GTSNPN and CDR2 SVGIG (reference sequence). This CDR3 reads CACNRLGQKNEKLFF. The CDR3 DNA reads TGTGCCTGTAACCGGTTAGGACAGAAAAATGAAAAACTGTTTTTT.

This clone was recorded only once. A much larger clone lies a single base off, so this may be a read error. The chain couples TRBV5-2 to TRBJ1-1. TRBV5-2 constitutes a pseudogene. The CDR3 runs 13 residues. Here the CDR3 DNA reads TGTGCCAGCAGCTTGGAAGGGGGGACTGAAGCTTTCTTT. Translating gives CASSLEGGTEAFF.

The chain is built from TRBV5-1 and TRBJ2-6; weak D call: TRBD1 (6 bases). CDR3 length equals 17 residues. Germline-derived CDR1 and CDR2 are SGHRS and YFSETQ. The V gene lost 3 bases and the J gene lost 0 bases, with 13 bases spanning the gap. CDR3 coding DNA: TGCGCCAGCAGCTCCGGGACAACCGTCTCTGGGGCCAACGTCCTGACTTTC. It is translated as CASSSGTTVSGANVLTF. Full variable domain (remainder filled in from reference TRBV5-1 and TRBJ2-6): KAGVTQTPRYLIKTRGQQVTLSCSPISGHRSVSWYQQTPGQGLQFLFEYFSETQRNKGNFPGRFSGRQFSNSRSEMNVSTLELGDSALYLCASSSGTTVSGANVLTFGAGSRLTVL.

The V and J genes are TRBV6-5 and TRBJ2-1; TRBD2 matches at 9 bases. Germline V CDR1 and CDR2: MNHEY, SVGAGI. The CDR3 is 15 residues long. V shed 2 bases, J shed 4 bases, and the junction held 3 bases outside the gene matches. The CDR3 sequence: CASSYELAGYNEQFF. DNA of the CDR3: TGTGCCAGCAGTTACGAGCTAGCGGGATACAATGAGCAGTTCTTC.

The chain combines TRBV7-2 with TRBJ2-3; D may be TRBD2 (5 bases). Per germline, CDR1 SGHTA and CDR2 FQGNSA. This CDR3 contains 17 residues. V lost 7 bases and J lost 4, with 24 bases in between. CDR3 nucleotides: TGTGCCAGCACCATAGGCCCGGGATCCTCTAGTTCAGATACGCAGTATTTT. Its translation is CASTIGPGSSSSDTQYF.

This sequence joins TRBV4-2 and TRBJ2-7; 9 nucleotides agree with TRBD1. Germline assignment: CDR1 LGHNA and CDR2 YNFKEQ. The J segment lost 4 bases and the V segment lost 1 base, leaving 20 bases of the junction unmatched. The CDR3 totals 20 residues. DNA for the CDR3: TGTGCCAGCAGCCAAGGACCCCCGGGCGCGACAGGGGGAGCCGCTTACGAGCAGTACTTC. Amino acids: CASSQGPPGATGGAAYEQYF.

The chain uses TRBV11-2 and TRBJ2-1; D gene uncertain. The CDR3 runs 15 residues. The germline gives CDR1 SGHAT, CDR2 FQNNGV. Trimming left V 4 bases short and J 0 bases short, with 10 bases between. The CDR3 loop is CASSSQASSYNEQFF. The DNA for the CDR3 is TGTGCCAGCAGCTCGCAGGCCAGCTCCTACAATGAGCAGTTCTTC.

The CDR3 DNA follows: TGTGCCAGCAGCTTATTCTCCGGGGGCGAGCAGTACTTC. It codes for CASSLFSGGEQYF. The J gene is TRBJ2-5, the V gene TRBV13; D might be TRBD2 (6 bases). The end of the DNA aligns better with TRBJ2-7, so the J call may be wrong. The CDR3 length is 13 residues. Per germline, CDR1 PRHDT and CDR2 FYEKMQ (reference sequence).

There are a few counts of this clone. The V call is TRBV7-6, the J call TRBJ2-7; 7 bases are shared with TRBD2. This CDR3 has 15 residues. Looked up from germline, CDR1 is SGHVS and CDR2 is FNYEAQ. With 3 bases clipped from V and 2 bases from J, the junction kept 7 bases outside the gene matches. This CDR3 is CASSLGGGYTYEQYV. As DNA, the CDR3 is TGTGCCAGCAGCTTGGGGGGAGGGTACACCTACGAGCAGTACGTC.

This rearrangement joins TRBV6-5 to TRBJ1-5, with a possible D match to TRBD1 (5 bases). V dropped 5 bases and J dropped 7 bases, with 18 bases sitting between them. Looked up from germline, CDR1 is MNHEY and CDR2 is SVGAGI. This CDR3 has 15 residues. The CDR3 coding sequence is TGTGCCAGCAGTCCGTCATCAGGGTCTGGCCAGCCCCAGCATTTT. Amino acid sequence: CASSPSSGSGQPQHF.

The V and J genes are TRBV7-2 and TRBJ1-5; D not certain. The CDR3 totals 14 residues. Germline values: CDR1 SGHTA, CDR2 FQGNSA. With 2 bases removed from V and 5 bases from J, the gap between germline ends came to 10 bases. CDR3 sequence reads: CASSLLGFDQPQHF. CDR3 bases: TGTGCCAGCAGCTTATTAGGGTTCGATCAGCCCCAGCATTTT.

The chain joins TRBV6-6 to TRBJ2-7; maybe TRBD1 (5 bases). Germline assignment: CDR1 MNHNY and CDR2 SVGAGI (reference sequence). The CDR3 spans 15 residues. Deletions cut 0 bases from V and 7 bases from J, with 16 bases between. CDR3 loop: CASSYSPSGAGEQYF. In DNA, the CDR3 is TGTGCCAGCAGTTACTCGCCCAGTGGGGCCGGGGAGCAGTACTTC.

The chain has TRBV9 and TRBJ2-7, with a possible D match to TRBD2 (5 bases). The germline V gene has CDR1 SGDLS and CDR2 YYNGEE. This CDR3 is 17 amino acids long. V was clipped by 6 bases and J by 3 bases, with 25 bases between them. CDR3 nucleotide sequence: TGTGCCAGCATTCTAGTCGGGGAGCAGAGACTCTTCTACGAGCAGTACGTC. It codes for CASILVGEQRLFYEQYV.

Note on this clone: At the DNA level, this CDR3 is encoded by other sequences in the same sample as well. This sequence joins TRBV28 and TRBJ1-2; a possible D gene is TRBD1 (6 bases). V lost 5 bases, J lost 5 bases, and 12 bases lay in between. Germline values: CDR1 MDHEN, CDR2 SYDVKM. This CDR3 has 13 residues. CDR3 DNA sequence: TGTGCCAGCAGTCAACAGGGTGGATATGGCTACACCTTC. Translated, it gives CASSQQGGYGYTF.

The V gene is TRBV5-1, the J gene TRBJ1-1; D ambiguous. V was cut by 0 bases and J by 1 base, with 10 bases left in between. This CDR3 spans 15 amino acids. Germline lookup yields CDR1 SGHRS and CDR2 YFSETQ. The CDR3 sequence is CASSLGASKNTEAFF. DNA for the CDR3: TGCGCCAGCAGCTTGGGGGCGTCTAAGAACACTGAAGCTTTCTTT.

This chain's CDR3 is CASSRSTGWSLGNTIYF. As DNA, the CDR3 is TGTGCCAGCAGCAGATCGACAGGGTGGTCGTTGGGAAACACCATATATTTT. V is TRBV21-1 and J is TRBJ1-3; no check of the table's D call, TRBD1, against the DNA was made. TRBV21-1 is annotated as a pseudogene. The length of the CDR3 is 17 residues.

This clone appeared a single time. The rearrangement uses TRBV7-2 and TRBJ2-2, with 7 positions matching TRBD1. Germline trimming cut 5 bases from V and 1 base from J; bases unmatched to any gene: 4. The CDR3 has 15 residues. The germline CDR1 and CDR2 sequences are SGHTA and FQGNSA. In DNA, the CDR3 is TGTGCCAGCAGCGTACAGGGGTGGAACACCGGGGAGCTGTTTTTT. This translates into CASSVQGWNTGELFF. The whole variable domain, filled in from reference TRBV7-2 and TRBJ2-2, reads GAGVSQSPSNKVTEKGKDVELRCDPISGHTALYWYRQSLGQGLEFLIYFQGNSAPDKSGLPSDRFSAERTGGSVSTLTIQRTQQEDSAVYLCASSVQGWNTGELFFGEGSRLTVL.

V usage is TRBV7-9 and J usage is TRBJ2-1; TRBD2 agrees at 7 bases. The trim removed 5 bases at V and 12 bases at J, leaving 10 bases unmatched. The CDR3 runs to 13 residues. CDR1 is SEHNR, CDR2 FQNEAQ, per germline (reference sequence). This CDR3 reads CASSVDQRGGQFF. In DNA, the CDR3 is TGTGCCAGCAGCGTCGACCAGCGGGGAGGGCAGTTCTTC. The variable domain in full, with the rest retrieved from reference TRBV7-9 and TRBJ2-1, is DTGVSQNPRHKITKRGQNVTFRCDPISEHNRLYWYRQTLGQGPEFLTYFQNEAQLEKSRLLSDRFSAERPKGSFSTLEIQRTEQGDSAMYLCASSVDQRGGQFFGPGTRLTVL.

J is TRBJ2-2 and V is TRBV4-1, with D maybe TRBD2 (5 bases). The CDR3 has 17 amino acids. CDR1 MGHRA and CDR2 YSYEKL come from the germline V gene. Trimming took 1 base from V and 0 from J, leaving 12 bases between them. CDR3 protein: CASSQGVAFANTGELFF. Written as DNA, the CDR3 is TGCGCCAGCAGCCAAGGGGTAGCGTTCGCGAACACCGGGGAGCTGTTTTTT.

CDR3 nucleotide sequence: TGTGCCAGCAGCCGATCCGGGACTAGCGGGACCAAAGCCTACAATGAGCAGTTCTTC. Translated, it gives CASSRSGTSGTKAYNEQFF. The chain joins TRBV4-2 to TRBJ2-1, with 13 bases that match TRBD2. Trimming cost V 4 bases and J 2 bases; bases outside gene matches: 11. Germline loops: CDR1 LGHNA, CDR2 YNFKEQ. This CDR3 region has 19 residues.

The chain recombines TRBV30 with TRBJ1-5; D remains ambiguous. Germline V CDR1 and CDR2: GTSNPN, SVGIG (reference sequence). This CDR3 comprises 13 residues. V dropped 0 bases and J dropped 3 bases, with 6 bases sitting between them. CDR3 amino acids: CAWSVGLNQPQHF. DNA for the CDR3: TGTGCCTGGAGTGTCGGCCTCAATCAGCCCCAGCATTTT. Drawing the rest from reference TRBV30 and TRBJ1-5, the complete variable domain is SQTIHQWPATLVQPVGSPLSLECTVEGTSNPNLYWYRQAAGRGLQLLFYSVGIGQISSEVPQNLSASRPQDRQFILSSKKLLLSDSGFYLCAWSVGLNQPQHFGDGTRLSIL.

In nucleotides, the CDR3 is TGCGCCAGCAGGGTCCAACAGGGGGCAAACGAGCAGTACGTC. Residues: CASRVQQGANEQYV. This chain uses TRBV10-1 with TRBJ2-7, with 9 bases matching TRBD1. Germline V gene lookup returns CDR1 WNHNN and CDR2 SYGVQD (reference sequence). This CDR3 has 14 amino acids. The V gene end was trimmed by 6 bases and the J gene end by 5 bases; junction bases not matched to a gene: 8.